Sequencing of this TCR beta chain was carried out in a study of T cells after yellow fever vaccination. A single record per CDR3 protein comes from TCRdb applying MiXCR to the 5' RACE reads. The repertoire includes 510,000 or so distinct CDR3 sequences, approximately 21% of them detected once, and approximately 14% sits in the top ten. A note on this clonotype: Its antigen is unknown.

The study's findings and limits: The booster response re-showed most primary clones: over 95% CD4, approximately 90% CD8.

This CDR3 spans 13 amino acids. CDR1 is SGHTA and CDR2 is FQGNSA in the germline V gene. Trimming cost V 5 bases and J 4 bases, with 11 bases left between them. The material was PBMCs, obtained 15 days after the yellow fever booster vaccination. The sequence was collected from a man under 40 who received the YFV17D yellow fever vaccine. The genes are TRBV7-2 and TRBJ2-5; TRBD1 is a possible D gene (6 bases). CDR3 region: CASSEQGPETQYF. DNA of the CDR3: TGTGCCAGCAGCGAACAGGGCCCAGAGACCCAGTACTTC.